The 27 T cell receptor beta chains below all came from one sample that was sequenced in a study of control samples from healthy donors and cancer patients. TCRdb keeps only in-frame clones here, not all; method: immunoSEQ multiplex PCR. The repertoire holds 15,000 to 20,000 clones, with around 84% as singletons. Sequenced input: PBMCs. These receptors came from a woman in her 70s with lung cancer.

The chain recombines TRBV28 with TRBJ2-7, with D perhaps matching TRBD1 or TRBD2 (6 bases each). Germline V gene data show CDR1 as MDHEN and CDR2 as SYDVKM. V was clipped by 2 bases and J by 4 bases, with 12 bases between them. This CDR3 has 14 residues. The CDR3 sequence: CASSLRGALYEQYF. Here the CDR3 DNA reads TGTGCCAGCAGTTTAAGGGGGGCATTATACGAGCAGTACTTC.

The chain links TRBV2 to TRBJ1-1; D gene unclear. V was pared by 4 bases and J by 8 bases, with 14 bases between. CDR3 length: 13 amino acids. Germline V gene data show CDR1 as SNHLY and CDR2 as FYNNEI. Here the CDR3 DNA reads TGTGCCAGCAGTGGTACCGGGTACGCCGAAGCTTTCTTT. Translating it yields CASSGTGYAEAFF.

This clone was found once. This chain links TRBV7-9 with TRBJ1-2; D may be TRBD1 (6 bases). The CDR3 is 15 amino acids. Germline loops: CDR1 SEHNR, CDR2 FQNEAQ (reference sequence). V was cut by 1 base and J by 4 bases, with 13 bases left in between. The CDR3 coding sequence is TGTGCCAGCAGCTTAGGGGGGACACTCCTCTATGGCTACACCTTC. Its translation is CASSLGGTLLYGYTF.

The chain joins TRBV7-2 to TRBJ2-5, with no clear D. With 6 bases removed from V and 2 bases from J, the gap between germline ends came to 13 bases. Germline lookup yields CDR1 SGHTA and CDR2 FQGNSA. The CDR3 extends over 14 amino acids. CDR3 loop: CASRETLLQETQYF. CDR3 bases: TGTGCCAGCAGGGAAACTCTTCTACAAGAGACCCAGTACTTC.

This chain joins TRBV4-3 and TRBJ2-1, with TRBD2 matching 7 bases. The germline V gene has CDR1 LGHNA and CDR2 YSLEER. The CDR3 totals 15 residues. V lost 0 bases, J lost 4 bases, and 3 bases stayed unmatched. The CDR3 nucleotides are TGCGCCAGCAGCCAAGAAGAAGCGGGATACAATGAGCAGTTCTTC. This encodes CASSQEEAGYNEQFF.

This clone was detected only a few times. The gene calls are TRBV7-2 and TRBJ1-6; D unresolved. The CDR3 is made up of 15 amino acids. V was cut by 5 bases and J by 2 bases, with 10 bases left in between. Germline CDR1 reads SGHTA; CDR2 reads FQGNSA. CDR3 in amino acids: CASSLEAAYNSPLHF. The CDR3 region has the DNA TGTGCCAGCAGCCTGGAAGCAGCCTATAATTCACCCCTCCACTTT. Using reference TRBV7-2 and TRBJ1-6 for the parts outside the CDR3, the full variable domain is GAGVSQSPSNKVTEKGKDVELRCDPISGHTALYWYRQSLGQGLEFLIYFQGNSAPDKSGLPSDRFSAERTGGSVSTLTIQRTQQEDSAVYLCASSLEAAYNSPLHFGNGTRLTVT.

The genes are TRBV28 and TRBJ1-1, with D possibly TRBD1 on 5 matching bases. V gave up 8 bases and J gave up 2 bases, with 12 bases separating them. Germline lookup yields CDR1 MDHEN and CDR2 SYDVKM. CDR3 length: 13 amino acids. The CDR3 coding sequence is TGTGCCAGCGGGGGGAGGCCCAACACTGAAGCTTTCTTT. Translation gives CASGGRPNTEAFF.

The rearrangement links TRBV15 to TRBJ1-1; TRBD1 is a possible D gene (6 bases). CDR1 and CDR2 (germline): LNHNV, YYDKDF (reference sequence). Trimming left V 0 bases short and J 5 bases short, with 13 bases between. The CDR3 runs to 15 residues. CDR3 in DNA: TGTGCCACCAGCAGAGATGGGGGCGTTAGGACTGAAGCTTTCTTT. Its protein is CATSRDGGVRTEAFF.

V usage is TRBV14 and J usage is TRBJ2-5, with D possibly being TRBD2 (6 bases). V was pared by 0 bases and J by 4 bases, with 15 bases between. Germline loops: CDR1 SGHDN, CDR2 FVKESK. The CDR3 is made up of 16 amino acids. The CDR3 coding sequence is TGTGCCAGCAGCCAAGATCTTCGGGGGAAAGGAGAGACCCAGTACTTC. It yields the protein CASSQDLRGKGETQYF.

This rearrangement joins TRBV7-9 to TRBJ2-4; D is ambiguous. Trimming cost V 3 bases and J 0 bases, with 9 bases left between them. There are 15 residues in the CDR3. Germline V gene sequence: CDR1 SEHNR, CDR2 FQNEAQ (reference sequence). CDR3 sequence reads: CASSLALPAKNIQYF. The CDR3 region has the DNA TGTGCCAGCAGCTTGGCACTACCAGCCAAAAACATTCAGTACTTC.

The V call is TRBV5-4, the J call TRBJ2-1, with a weak D call TRBD1 (6 bases). This CDR3 has 13 amino acids. CDR1 SGHNT and CDR2 YYREEE come from the germline V gene (reference sequence). V lost 0 bases to trimming and J lost 9 bases, with 10 bases between them. The CDR3 loop reads CASSLERTVEQFF. CDR3 coding DNA: TGTGCCAGCAGCTTGGAAAGGACAGTTGAGCAGTTCTTC.

The genes are TRBV3-1 (or the pseudogene TRBV3-2) and TRBJ2-2, with D unclear. The CDR3 is 15 residues long. V shed 1 base and J shed 0 bases, with 6 bases lying between them. The germline V gene encodes CDR1 LGHDT and CDR2 YNNKEL (reference sequence). CDR3 in amino acids: CASSQGAPNTGELFF. The CDR3 region has the DNA TGTGCCAGCAGCCAAGGGGCTCCGAACACCGGGGAGCTGTTTTTT.

This chain links TRBV14 with TRBJ2-1, with TRBD2 matching over 8 bases. The germline V gene encodes CDR1 SGHDN and CDR2 FVKESK. The CDR3 has 14 amino acids. V shed 4 bases and J 8 bases; nucleotides not matched to a gene: 7. CDR3 nucleotides: TGTGCCAGCAGCCTGGGACTAGGTCACGATGAGCAGTTCTTC. Protein: CASSLGLGHDEQFF. Full variable domain (rest looked up from reference TRBV14 and TRBJ2-1): EAGVTQFPSHSVIEKGQTVTLRCDPISGHDNLYWYRRVMGKEIKFLLHFVKESKQDESGMPNNRFLAERTGGTYSTLKVQPAELEDSGVYFCASSLGLGHDEQFFGPGTRLTVL.

This chain links TRBV25-1 with TRBJ2-2, with 7 bases that match TRBD2. The CDR3 loop spans 15 amino acids. V dropped 1 base and J dropped 6; count of bases not matched to a gene: 5. From germline, CDR1 is MGHDK and CDR2 SYGVNS. The CDR3 nucleotides are TGTGCCAGCAGTGAATCCGGTAGCGGGCCCGGGGAGCTGTTTTTT. Its protein product is CASSESGSGPGELFF.

This clone was counted between two and nine times. The rearrangement links TRBV10-3 to TRBJ1-2; maybe TRBD1 (6 bases). The CDR3 sequence is 15 residues long. Germline V gene sequence: CDR1 ENHRY, CDR2 SYGVKD. Deletions cut 6 bases from V and 0 bases from J, with 14 bases between. CDR3 in amino acids: CAISPQGPANYGYTF. Here the CDR3 DNA reads TGTGCCATCAGCCCACAGGGCCCTGCTAACTATGGCTACACCTTC.

This clone was found a few times. The V call is TRBV7-2, the J call TRBJ2-7; 9 bases are shared with TRBD2. The germline V gene encodes CDR1 SGHTA and CDR2 FQGNSA. The CDR3 loop spans 15 amino acids. The junction had 7 bases not matched to a gene; V was cut back by 5 bases and J by 2 bases. DNA of the CDR3: TGTGCCAGCAGCCCACGACTAGCGGTAACCTACGAGCAGTACTTC. Translation: CASSPRLAVTYEQYF.

This clone was observed a few times. The J gene is TRBJ2-7, the V gene TRBV7-2; 8 bases are shared with TRBD2. Germline lookup yields CDR1 SGHTA and CDR2 FQGNSA. This CDR3 is built from 13 residues. V lost 5 bases to trimming and J lost 4 bases; unmatched junction nucleotides: 4. CDR3 nucleotides: TGTGCCAGCAGCAAGAGCGGGGGTTACGAGCAGTACTTC. This translates into CASSKSGGYEQYF.

The genes are TRBV27 and TRBJ1-1; D is possibly TRBD1 (6 bases). CDR1 is MNHEY, CDR2 SMNVEV, per germline (reference sequence). Trimming stripped 11 bases from V and 6 bases from J, with 22 bases between. This CDR3 region has 14 residues. The CDR3 region has the DNA TGTGCCTCCCAGGAGGGGGGGCGCGGGGCTGAAGCTTTCTTT. It specifies CASQEGGRGAEAFF.

In its sample, this clone was seen once. The DNA of the CDR3 is TGTGCCAGTAGTACGAATATTGGGAACACCGGGGAGCTGTTTTTT. Translation gives CASSTNIGNTGELFF. The chain is built from TRBV19 and TRBJ2-2; no firm D call. The V and J ends lost 4 bases and 1 base respectively, with 10 bases between them. The CDR3 sequence is 15 residues long. CDR1 is LNHDA and CDR2 is SQIVND in the germline V gene (reference sequence).

This clone appeared a single time. The rearrangement uses TRBV7-9 and TRBJ2-2, with 7 bases identical to TRBD1. The J segment lost 0 bases and the V segment lost 3 bases, leaving 4 bases of the junction unmatched. The CDR3 length is 16 residues. Germline CDR1 SEHNR, CDR2 FQNEAQ (reference sequence). CDR3 protein: CASSFPDRPNTGELFF. The CDR3 DNA is TGTGCCAGCAGCTTCCCGGACAGGCCGAACACCGGGGAGCTGTTTTTT.

This chain connects TRBV6-2 or TRBV6-3 to TRBJ2-7; D not resolved. The V gene's germline CDR1 is MNHEY and CDR2 SVGEGT. Trimming left V 0 bases short and J 5 bases short, with 11 bases between. This CDR3 region has 14 residues. The CDR3 region is CASSYSWAGDEQYF. The DNA of the CDR3 is TGTGCCAGCAGTTACTCGTGGGCCGGAGACGAGCAGTACTTC.

V and J are TRBV2 and TRBJ2-3, with unresolved D. The CDR3 extends over 12 amino acids. In germline, CDR1 is SNHLY, CDR2 FYNNEI. V gave up 6 bases and J gave up 6 bases, with 10 bases separating them. Here the CDR3 reads CASRPRADTQYF. In DNA, the CDR3 is TGTGCCAGCAGACCCCGAGCTGATACGCAGTATTTT.

The V and J genes are TRBV28 and TRBJ1-2; D is possibly TRBD1 (5 bases). The V end was cut by 5 bases, the J end by 7 bases, with 20 bases between. Germline assignment: CDR1 MDHEN and CDR2 SYDVKM. CDR3 length: 15 amino acids. The CDR3 sequence is CASSASTPREPGYTF. CDR3 nucleotide sequence: TGTGCCAGCAGTGCGTCGACACCCAGGGAACCTGGCTACACCTTC.

The chain carries TRBV29-1 and TRBJ2-2; 7 bases line up with TRBD2. CDR1 and CDR2 (germline): SQVTM, ANQGSEA. The CDR3 length is 13 residues. Unmatched junction bases numbered 9, after V lost 7 bases and J lost 7 bases. The CDR3 protein is CSGSPREHGELFF. The CDR3 DNA is TGCAGCGGGTCCCCGCGGGAGCACGGGGAGCTGTTTTTT.

This clone has just one count. The rearrangement uses TRBV9 and TRBJ2-1, with D maybe TRBD1 (6 bases). Looked up from germline, CDR1 is SGDLS and CDR2 is YYNGEE. Trimming shortened V by 3 bases and J by 3 bases, and 13 bases separated the two germline ends. The CDR3 is 15 residues long. Here the CDR3 DNA reads TGTGCCAGCAGCGACCCCCAGGGGATCTACAATGAGCAGTTCTTC. Translating gives CASSDPQGIYNEQFF.

The chain is built from TRBV20-1 and TRBJ2-5; D call uncertain. V shed 7 bases and J shed 1 base, with 7 bases lying between them. The CDR3 sequence is 11 residues long. The germline gives CDR1 DFQATT, CDR2 SNEGSKA (reference sequence). CDR3: CSVHLQETQYF. The CDR3 DNA reads as TGCAGTGTACACCTCCAAGAGACCCAGTACTTC.

V gene TRBV24-1 combines with J gene TRBJ2-1; 13 bases agree with TRBD2. With V trimmed by 4 bases and J by 3 bases, 11 bases remained unmatched. The length of the CDR3 is 19 residues. Germline CDR1 reads KGHDR; CDR2 reads SFDVKD. The DNA of the CDR3 is TGTGCCACCAGTGACCCAACTAGCGGGAGGGCCGGTGGCTACAATGAGCAGTTCTTC. This codes for CATSDPTSGRAGGYNEQFF.